This T cell receptor beta chain came from a study of beta chain features in type 1 diabetes. Whole-study context: The study examined 107,917,701 sorted cells across all samples.

This clone was counted many times. As every portion of the isolated RNA was reverse transcribed, the sequencing read expressed TCRB transcripts. An average roughly 3.6 million reads came from naive, central memory and regulatory T cell samples. Some clones are missing from TCRdb's copy, which holds only in-frame ones; the method was immunoSEQ multiplex PCR. This table has 150,000 to 190,000 clones, around 8% appearing once. The CDR3 spans 15 residues. Per germline, CDR1 SGHAT and CDR2 FQNNGV. V lost 1 base, J lost 8 bases, and 15 bases lay in between. The sample consisted of central memory CD4+ T cells from blood. The TCR sequence derives from a man aged 18 to 29 in good health. This chain uses TRBV11-2 with TRBJ2-1; weak D call: TRBD1 (6 bases). In DNA, the CDR3 is TGTGCCAGCAGCTTAGCCGGTAGGGACATCGATGAGCAGTTCTTC. It encodes CASSLAGRDIDEQFF.